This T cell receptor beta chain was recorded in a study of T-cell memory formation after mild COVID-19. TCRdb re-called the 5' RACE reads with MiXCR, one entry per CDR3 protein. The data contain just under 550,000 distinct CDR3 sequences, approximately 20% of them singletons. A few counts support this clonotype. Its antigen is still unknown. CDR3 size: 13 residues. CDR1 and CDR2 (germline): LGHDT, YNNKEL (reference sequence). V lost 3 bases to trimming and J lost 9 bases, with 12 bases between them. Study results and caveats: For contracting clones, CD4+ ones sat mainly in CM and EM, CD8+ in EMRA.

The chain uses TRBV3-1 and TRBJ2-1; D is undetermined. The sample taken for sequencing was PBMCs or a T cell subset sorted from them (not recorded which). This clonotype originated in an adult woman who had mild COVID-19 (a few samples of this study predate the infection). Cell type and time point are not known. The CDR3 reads CASSHRTPGEQFF. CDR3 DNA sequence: TGTGCCAGCAGCCATAGGACCCCTGGTGAGCAGTTCTTC.